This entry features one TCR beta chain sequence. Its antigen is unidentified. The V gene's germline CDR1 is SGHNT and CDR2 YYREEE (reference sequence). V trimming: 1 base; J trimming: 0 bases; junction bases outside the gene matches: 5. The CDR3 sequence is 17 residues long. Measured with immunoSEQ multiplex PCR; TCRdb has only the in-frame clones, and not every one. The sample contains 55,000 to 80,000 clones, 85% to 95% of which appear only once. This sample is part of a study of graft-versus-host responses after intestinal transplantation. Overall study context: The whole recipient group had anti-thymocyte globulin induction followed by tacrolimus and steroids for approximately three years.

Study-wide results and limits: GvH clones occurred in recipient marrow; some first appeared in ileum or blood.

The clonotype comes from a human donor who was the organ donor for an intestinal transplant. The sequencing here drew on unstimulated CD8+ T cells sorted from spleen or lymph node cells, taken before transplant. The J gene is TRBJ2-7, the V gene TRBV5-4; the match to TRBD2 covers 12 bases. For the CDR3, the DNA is TGTGCCAGCAGCTTGTTAGGACTAGCGGGGTACTCCTACGAGCAGTACTTC. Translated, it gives CASSLLGLAGYSYEQYF.